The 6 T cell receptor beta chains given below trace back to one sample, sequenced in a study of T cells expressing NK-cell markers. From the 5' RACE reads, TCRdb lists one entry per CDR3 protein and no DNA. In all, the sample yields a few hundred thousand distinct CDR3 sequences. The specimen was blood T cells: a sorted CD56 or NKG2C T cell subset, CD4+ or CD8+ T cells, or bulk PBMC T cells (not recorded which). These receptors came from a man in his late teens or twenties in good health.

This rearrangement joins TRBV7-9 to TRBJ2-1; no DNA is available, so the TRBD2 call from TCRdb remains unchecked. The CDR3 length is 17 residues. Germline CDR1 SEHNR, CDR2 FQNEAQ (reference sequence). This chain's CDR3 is CASSLARSGGIYNEQFF.

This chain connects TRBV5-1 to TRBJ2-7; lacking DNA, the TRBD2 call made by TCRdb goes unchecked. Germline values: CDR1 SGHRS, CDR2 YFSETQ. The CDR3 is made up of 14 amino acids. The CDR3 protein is CASKGTTLSYEQYF.

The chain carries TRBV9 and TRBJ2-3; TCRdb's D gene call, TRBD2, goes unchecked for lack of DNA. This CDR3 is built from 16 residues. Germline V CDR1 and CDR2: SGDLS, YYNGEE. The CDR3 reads CASSGTSGSATDTQYF. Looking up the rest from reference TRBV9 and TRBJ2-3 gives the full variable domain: DSGVTQTPKHLITATGQRVTLRCSPRSGDLSVYWYQQSLDQGLQFLIQYYNGEERAKGNILERFSAQQFPDLHSELNLSSLELGDSALYFCASSGTSGSATDTQYFGPGTRLTVL.

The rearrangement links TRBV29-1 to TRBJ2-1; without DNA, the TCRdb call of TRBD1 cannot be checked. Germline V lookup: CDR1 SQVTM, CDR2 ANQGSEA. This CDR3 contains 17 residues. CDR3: CSVEAPGTGGFRNEQFF.

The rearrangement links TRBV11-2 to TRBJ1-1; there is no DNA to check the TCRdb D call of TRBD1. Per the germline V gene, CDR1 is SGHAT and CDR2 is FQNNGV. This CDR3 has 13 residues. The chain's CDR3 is CASKQGMNTEAFF.

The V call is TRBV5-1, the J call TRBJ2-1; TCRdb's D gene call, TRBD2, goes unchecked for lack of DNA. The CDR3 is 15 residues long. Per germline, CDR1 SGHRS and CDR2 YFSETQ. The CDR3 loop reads CASSLGASGSKEQFF.